Listed below are T cell receptor beta chains from one sample, sequenced in a study of response to subunit inactivated influenza vaccine. TCRdb redid the calling of the RT-PCR reads with MiXCR, one entry per CDR3 protein. The sample contains about 650,000 distinct CDR3 sequences, around 13% of which appear only once. The starting material was PBMCs from blood, obtained less than 15 days before vaccination. The receptors shown here come from a man aged 50-60 years who received an inactivated influenza vaccine. Both conserved end residues are part of each CDR3. D genes are given only for firm matches. Expanded clones are given a class, and other clones once, few, many or no size at all.

v_call: TRBV20-1
clone_size: .
j_call: TRBJ2-7
d_call: TRBD1
cdr3_aa: CSASPGGGRVLHEQYF
cdr3_nt: TGCAGTGCTTCCCCAGGGGGCGGAAGGGTCCTGCACGAGCAGTACTTC

v_call: TRBV29-1
clone_size: once
j_call: TRBJ2-7
d_call: TRBD1
cdr3_aa: CSVRTGNDYEQYF
cdr3_nt: TGCAGCGTCCGGACAGGGAACGACTACGAGCAGTACTTC

v_call: TRBV7-9
clone_size: once
j_call: TRBJ2-2
d_call: .
cdr3_aa: CASRETRPELFF
cdr3_nt: TGTGCCAGCAGGGAGACTAGACCGGAGCTGTTTTTT

v_call: TRBV3-1
clone_size: .
j_call: TRBJ2-1
d_call: TRBD1
cdr3_aa: CASSLRQGGKNEQFF
cdr3_nt: TGTGCCAGCAGCCTACGACAGGGGGGGAAGAATGAGCAGTTCTTC

v_call: TRBV10-3
clone_size: .
j_call: TRBJ2-7
d_call: .
cdr3_aa: CAISGNYEQYF
cdr3_nt: TGTGCCATCAGTGGAAACTACGAGCAGTACTTC

v_call: TRBV6-1
clone_size: few
j_call: TRBJ2-3
d_call: .
cdr3_aa: CASRAYRTDTQYF
cdr3_nt: TGTGCCAGCCGCGCATACCGCACAGATACGCAGTATTTT

v_call: TRBV18
clone_size: .
j_call: TRBJ2-1
d_call: .
cdr3_aa: CASSPYETPKVFF
cdr3_nt: TGTGCCAGCTCACCATATGAGACCCCTAAGGTATTCTTC

v_call: TRBV14
clone_size: .
j_call: TRBJ1-2
d_call: .
cdr3_aa: CASSMRVGDGYTF
cdr3_nt: TGTGCCAGCAGCATGCGGGTAGGAGATGGCTACACCTTC

v_call: TRBV5-5
clone_size: many
j_call: TRBJ1-2
d_call: TRBD1
cdr3_aa: CASSRDSNYGYTF
cdr3_nt: TGTGCCAGCAGCCGGGACAGTAACTATGGCTACACCTTC

v_call: TRBV9
clone_size: .
j_call: TRBJ2-3
d_call: .
cdr3_aa: CASRLSGLQSDTQYF
cdr3_nt: TGTGCCAGCAGGCTCTCGGGACTGCAATCAGATACGCAGTATTTT

v_call: TRBV2
clone_size: many
j_call: TRBJ2-3
d_call: .
cdr3_aa: CASSGRFSSGHGGNTQYF
cdr3_nt: TGTGCCAGCAGTGGGCGTTTTTCAAGCGGGCATGGGGGTAATACGCAGTATTTT

v_call: TRBV10-3
clone_size: .
j_call: TRBJ2-3
d_call: TRBD1
cdr3_aa: CAISTGGTTDTQYF
cdr3_nt: TGTGCCATTTCGACAGGGGGGACCACAGATACGCAGTATTTT

v_call: TRBV7-2
clone_size: .
j_call: TRBJ2-7
d_call: TRBD2
cdr3_aa: CASSPTARLAHEQYF
cdr3_nt: TGTGCCAGCAGCCCAACAGCCCGACTAGCCCACGAGCAGTACTTC

v_call: TRBV21-1
clone_size: many
j_call: TRBJ2-7
d_call: .
cdr3_aa: CASTWGGSYEQYF
cdr3_nt: TGTGCCAGCACCTGGGGGGGGTCCTACGAGCAGTACTTC

v_call: TRBV6-1
clone_size: .
j_call: TRBJ2-1
d_call: .
cdr3_aa: CASRRGRQAYNEQFF
cdr3_nt: TGTGCCAGCAGAAGGGGCCGCCAGGCCTACAATGAGCAGTTCTTC

v_call: TRBV12-3/TRBV12-4
clone_size: .
j_call: TRBJ2-2
d_call: .
cdr3_aa: CASIVDGANTGELFF
cdr3_nt: TGTGCCAGCATCGTGGACGGCGCGAACACCGGGGAGCTGTTTTTT

v_call: TRBV12-3/TRBV12-4
clone_size: .
j_call: TRBJ2-2
d_call: .
cdr3_aa: CASSPLATNTGELFF
cdr3_nt: TGTGCCAGCAGTCCCCTAGCGACGAACACCGGGGAGCTGTTTTTT

v_call: TRBV7-2
clone_size: many
j_call: TRBJ2-5
d_call: .
cdr3_aa: CASSLALRGTRYQETQYF
cdr3_nt: TGTGCCAGCAGCTTAGCGCTAAGAGGGACCAGGTACCAAGAGACCCAGTACTTC

v_call: TRBV7-2
clone_size: .
j_call: TRBJ2-7
d_call: .
cdr3_aa: CASSSPGGPSSYEQYF
cdr3_nt: TGTGCCAGCAGCTCACCCGGGGGGCCAAGTTCCTACGAGCAGTACTTC

v_call: TRBV6-2/TRBV6-3
clone_size: .
j_call: TRBJ2-3
d_call: .
cdr3_aa: CASIRLSCTDTQYF
cdr3_nt: TGTGCCAGCATTCGACTGAGCTGCACAGATACGCAGTATTTT

v_call: TRBV14
clone_size: few
j_call: TRBJ2-7
d_call: .
cdr3_aa: CASSQGAAGEQYF
cdr3_nt: TGTGCCAGCAGCCAAGGAGCGGCCGGCGAGCAGTACTTC

v_call: TRBV27
clone_size: many
j_call: TRBJ1-1
d_call: .
cdr3_aa: CASSLGGWAEAFF
cdr3_nt: TGTGCCAGCAGTTTAGGGGGCTGGGCTGAAGCTTTCTTT

v_call: TRBV30
clone_size: few
j_call: TRBJ2-7
d_call: TRBD1
cdr3_aa: CAWSVVAGGYEQYF
cdr3_nt: TGTGCCTGGAGTGTAGTTGCAGGGGGTTACGAGCAGTACTTC

v_call: TRBV6-1
clone_size: .
j_call: TRBJ2-6
d_call: .
cdr3_aa: CASKFLLAGSVLTF
cdr3_nt: TGTGCCAGCAAATTTTTACTGGCAGGCAGCGTCCTGACTTTC

v_call: TRBV5-5
clone_size: .
j_call: TRBJ2-7
d_call: .
cdr3_aa: CASKLQGGHEQYF
cdr3_nt: TGTGCCAGCAAACTCCAGGGGGGCCACGAGCAGTACTTC

v_call: TRBV6-2/TRBV6-3
clone_size: few
j_call: TRBJ1-1
d_call: TRBD1
cdr3_aa: CASSLRGRNTEAFF
cdr3_nt: TGTGCCAGCAGTCTCAGGGGGAGGAACACTGAAGCTTTCTTT

v_call: TRBV12-3/TRBV12-4
clone_size: few
j_call: TRBJ2-7
d_call: TRBD2
cdr3_aa: CASSLARLAGGEQYF
cdr3_nt: TGTGCCAGCAGTTTAGCCCGACTAGCGGGAGGCGAGCAGTACTTC

v_call: TRBV7-7
clone_size: few
j_call: TRBJ2-3
d_call: TRBD2
cdr3_aa: CASSLDLAGDTQYF
cdr3_nt: TGTGCCAGCAGCTTAGATCTAGCGGGAGATACGCAGTATTTT

v_call: TRBV4-2
clone_size: .
j_call: TRBJ2-2
d_call: .
cdr3_aa: CASSQDQPGTGELSF
cdr3_nt: TGTGCCAGCAGCCAAGATCAGCCGGGGACCGGGGAGCTGTCTTTT

v_call: TRBV20-1
clone_size: few
j_call: TRBJ1-6
d_call: .
cdr3_aa: CSARKRGNNSPLHF
cdr3_nt: TGCAGTGCTAGAAAGAGGGGGAATAATTCACCCCTCCACTTT